Listed below are T cell receptor beta chains from one sample, sequenced in a study of shared clonotypes between healthy human individuals. Produced via immunoSEQ multiplex PCR; TCRdb's table is partial and in-frame only. Of around 1.4 million clones listed, roughly 98.5% are singletons. The sample comprised naive CD4+ T cells sorted from blood. The receptors come from a man aged 25 to 45 in good health. The CDR3 runs from the conserved cysteine through the conserved F or W. The D gene is left open where the match is weak. Some rows have no size entry. The others give once, few or many, or a class for an expanded clone.

abundance: -; v_gene: TRBV9; d_gene: TRBD1; j_gene: TRBJ1-2; CDR3nt: TGTGCCAGCAGCCCCCTACCGGACAGGGTCTCAGCTAACTATGGCTACACCTTC; CDR3aa: CASSPLPDRVSANYGYTF
abundance: -; v_gene: TRBV5-4; d_gene: -; j_gene: TRBJ1-3; CDR3nt: TGTGCCAGCAGCCGGACAGACTCTGGAAACACCATATATTTT; CDR3aa: CASSRTDSGNTIYF
abundance: -; v_gene: TRBV5-6; d_gene: -; j_gene: TRBJ1-5; CDR3nt: TGTGCCAGCAGCTTGTCCCGACAGCTTAGCAATCAGCCCCAGCATTTT; CDR3aa: CASSLSRQLSNQPQHF
abundance: -; v_gene: TRBV5-1; d_gene: -; j_gene: TRBJ2-1; CDR3nt: TGCGCCAGCAGCTTGGAAGTCTTCGGCAATGAGCAGTTCTTC; CDR3aa: CASSLEVFGNEQFF
abundance: once; v_gene: TRBV6-5; d_gene: -; j_gene: TRBJ2-7; CDR3nt: TGTGCCAGCAGTATGGCAGGGCGGGTCGACGAGCAGTACTTC; CDR3aa: CASSMAGRVDEQYF
abundance: -; v_gene: TRBV6-6; d_gene: -; j_gene: TRBJ1-2; CDR3nt: TGTGCCAGCAGTTACGGGTCGGGAGGGAACGGTGGCTACACCTTC; CDR3aa: CASSYGSGGNGGYTF
abundance: -; v_gene: TRBV7-9; d_gene: -; j_gene: TRBJ2-6; CDR3nt: TGTGCCAGCAGCTTAGCGGGCAGGGACTCTGGGGCCAACGTCCTGACTTTC; CDR3aa: CASSLAGRDSGANVLTF
abundance: -; v_gene: TRBV9; d_gene: -; j_gene: TRBJ1-2; CDR3nt: TGTGCCAGCAGCACACGGCCGGCAGCGGGGGCGAGCTATGGCTACACCTTC; CDR3aa: CASSTRPAAGASYGYTF
abundance: -; v_gene: TRBV29-1; d_gene: -; j_gene: TRBJ2-3; CDR3nt: TGCAGCGGCCGGTTGGGACTCACCACAGATACGCAGTATTTT; CDR3aa: CSGRLGLTTDTQYF
abundance: -; v_gene: TRBV7-9; d_gene: -; j_gene: TRBJ2-3; CDR3nt: TGTGCCAGCAGCTTGGGAGATCGGGGTTTTGGGACAGATACGCAGTATTTT; CDR3aa: CASSLGDRGFGTDTQYF
abundance: -; v_gene: TRBV7-9; d_gene: -; j_gene: TRBJ2-7; CDR3nt: TGTGCCAGCAGCTTGGCCGGGACTGGTTCCTACGAGCAGTACTTC; CDR3aa: CASSLAGTGSYEQYF
abundance: -; v_gene: TRBV21-1; d_gene: -; j_gene: TRBJ1-3; CDR3nt: TGTGCCAGCAGCTTAGGAATCTCTGGAAACACCATATATTTT; CDR3aa: CASSLGISGNTIYF
abundance: -; v_gene: TRBV5-1; d_gene: TRBD1; j_gene: TRBJ1-1; CDR3nt: TGCGCCAGCAGCACGGGACAGTCGAACACTGAAGCTTTCTTT; CDR3aa: CASSTGQSNTEAFF
abundance: -; v_gene: TRBV11-2; d_gene: -; j_gene: TRBJ2-4; CDR3nt: TGTGCCAGCAGCCCTATTTCAGGGTCGAACATTCAGTACTTC; CDR3aa: CASSPISGSNIQYF
abundance: -; v_gene: TRBV4-1; d_gene: TRBD2; j_gene: TRBJ2-7; CDR3nt: TGCGCCAGCAGCCACGGGACTAGCGGCTCCTACGAGCAGTACTTC; CDR3aa: CASSHGTSGSYEQYF
abundance: -; v_gene: TRBV5-4; d_gene: TRBD2; j_gene: TRBJ2-1; CDR3nt: TGTGCCAGCAGCGAGGGACTAGCGGTTTACAATGAGCAGTTCTTC; CDR3aa: CASSEGLAVYNEQFF
abundance: once; v_gene: TRBV9; d_gene: -; j_gene: TRBJ2-7; CDR3nt: TGTGCCAGCAGCGCAGCGGGACAGACTAACGAGCAGTACTTC; CDR3aa: CASSAAGQTNEQYF